This T cell receptor (beta chain) was identified during a study of CD8 T cells in ankylosing spondylitis (dated by TCRdb to 2015 to 2018). Some background on the complete study: The study set out to find disease-linked TCR variants by profiling T cell receptor beta repertoires in ankylosing spondylitis patients and healthy donors. The whole study cohort included under 140 healthy donors and about two dozen ankylosing spondylitis patients. Peripheral blood samples were taken, and synovial fluid was additionally collected from ankylosing spondylitis patients. On the study overall, not on this receptor specifically: The disease-linked clones were reported as significantly enriched in matched synovial fluid samples from ankylosing spondylitis patients. The disease-linked clones had a CD8+ phenotype and were found at relatively low frequencies in peripheral blood. Some TCR beta motif variants had previously been reported in synovial fluid and blood of reactive arthritis patients, which suggested common disease-initiation mechanisms. Blood from ankylosing spondylitis patients appeared to be characterized by a TCR beta motif made up of under 10 highly homologous amino acid variants.

For sequencing, an Illumina HiSeq 2500 was employed. Quantitative 5'-RACE with molecular barcodes was the method used to prepare the TCR beta libraries. For the original study's pipeline: A new computational method based on a probabilistic model of VDJ rearrangement was used to identify disease-linked TCR variants. TCRdb reanalyzed the raw reads on its own, using fastp at Q25 for trimming and MiXCR for clone calling, and kept in-frame beta chains. Rows with a matching CDR3 protein are joined into one entry that keeps the most common DNA and genes. TCRdb, rather than the study authors, made the V and J calls. The sample includes roughly 670,000 distinct CDR3 sequences, with over 15% observed a single time. The ten biggest clones cover around a fifth of the sample. This clonotype was counted many times. There is no known antigen for this receptor. No clone much larger than this one lies a single base away; base qualities are absent.

The CDR3 runs 15 amino acids, cysteine and phenylalanine included. The entry retains the CDR3 DNA only, 45 bases that are in frame from base 1. The germline V gene sets CDR1 to SGHVS and CDR2 to FQNEAQ. The junction shows trimming of 4 bases on V and 6 bases on J, and the gene matches do not reach 12 bases of it. The sequenced sample consisted of blood, either unsorted or a sorted T cell fraction (not recorded which). This receptor was obtained from a male donor with ankylosing spondylitis. The chain links TRBV7-8 with TRBJ2-7; TRBD1 aligns with 7 central bases. The CDR3 loop reads CASSSYGQALGEQYF. The DNA sequence is as follows: TGTGCCAGCAGCTCCTACGGACAGGCATTAGGCGAGCAGTACTTC.